The 21 T cell receptor beta chains reported below all come from one sample, sequenced in a study of cytomegalovirus exposure and HLA in healthy donors. The PCR made use of 60 Vbeta and 13 Jbeta primers. Assay used: immunoSEQ multiplex PCR; TCRdb lists only in-frame clones, some missing. The repertoire consists of over 150,000 clones, with more than 80% occurring once and the leading ten covering roughly 5%. The material sequenced was PBMCs. These receptors originate from a young man in good health and CMV-seronegative.

The chain employs TRBV28 and TRBJ2-1; 8 nucleotides line up with TRBD2. The CDR3 has 15 residues. Germline V lookup: CDR1 MDHEN, CDR2 SYDVKM. Germline trimming cut 4 bases from V and 8 bases from J; bases unmatched to any gene: 10. CDR3 sequence: CASSSWQGAGDEQFF. Written as DNA, the CDR3 is TGTGCCAGCAGTTCATGGCAGGGAGCGGGAGATGAGCAGTTCTTC.

The rearrangement links TRBV19 to TRBJ1-1; weak D call: TRBD1 (5 bases). This CDR3 has 14 residues. Trimming took 4 bases from V and 5 from J, leaving 14 bases between them. The germline CDR1 and CDR2 sequences are LNHDA and SQIVND (reference sequence). The CDR3 loop is CASSNSGAGTEAFF. CDR3 nucleotide sequence: TGTGCCAGTAGTAATTCTGGGGCAGGGACTGAAGCTTTCTTT.

This chain uses TRBV19 with TRBJ2-1; D may be TRBD2 (6 bases). This CDR3 comprises 14 residues. Germline CDR1 reads LNHDA; CDR2 reads SQIVND (reference sequence). Trimming left V 8 bases short and J 8 bases short, with 19 bases between. DNA of the CDR3: TGTGCCAGTTCGAGGCAGGGAGGTATGGATGAGCAGTTCTTC. This encodes CASSRQGGMDEQFF.

V usage is TRBV10-1 and J usage is TRBJ1-1, with 8 nucleotides matching TRBD1. This CDR3 has 16 amino acids. Germline-derived CDR1 and CDR2 are WNHNN and SYGVQD (reference sequence). V shed 6 bases, J shed 1 base, and the junction held 10 bases outside the gene matches. For the CDR3, the DNA is TGCGCCAGCAGCGAACGTGACAGGGGTAAGAACACTGAAGCTTTCTTT. Protein sequence: CASSERDRGKNTEAFF.

The chain recombines TRBV11-2 with TRBJ2-5; D might be TRBD2 (5 bases). Trimming pared 0 bases from V and 4 bases from J, leaving 18 bases between. The CDR3 has 17 amino acids. Per the germline V gene, CDR1 is SGHAT and CDR2 is FQNNGV. The CDR3, as DNA: TGTGCCAGCAGCTTAGATCTGAGGGTCCTGGGTACAGAGACCCAGTACTTC. Protein sequence: CASSLDLRVLGTETQYF.

The genes are TRBV2 and TRBJ2-1, with D possibly TRBD1 on 6 matching bases. Germline V gene lookup returns CDR1 SNHLY and CDR2 FYNNEI. Trimming removed 7 bases from V and 4 bases from J, with 26 bases in between. This CDR3 is 18 amino acids long. CDR3 in DNA: TGTGCCAGCAACGACAGGTCCCTCTCCGCCCTCCAATACAATGAGCAGTTCTTC. This gives the protein CASNDRSLSALQYNEQFF. Together with reference TRBV2 and TRBJ2-1, the CDR3 gives the full variable domain: EPEVTQTPSHQVTQMGQEVILRCVPISNHLYFYWYRQILGQKVEFLVSFYNNEISEKSEIFDDQFSVERPDGSNFTLKIRSTKLEDSAMYFCASNDRSLSALQYNEQFFGPGTRLTVL.

The chain combines TRBV19 with TRBJ2-1; weak D call: TRBD1 (5 bases). The length of the CDR3 is 14 residues. Trimming stripped 3 bases from V and 12 bases from J, with 18 bases between. Looked up from germline, CDR1 is LNHDA and CDR2 is SQIVND (reference sequence). CDR3 coding DNA: TGTGCCAGTAGTATTCGCCCGAAAACAGGCACGCAGTTCTTC. It specifies CASSIRPKTGTQFF.

The chain has TRBV28 and TRBJ2-7; maybe TRBD1 (6 bases). Trimming cost V 8 bases and J 4 bases, with 15 bases left between them. This CDR3 is built from 13 residues. In germline, CDR1 is MDHEN, CDR2 SYDVKM. The CDR3 loop reads CASHSGHLYEQYF. The CDR3 nucleotides are TGTGCCAGCCACTCGGGACACCTATACGAGCAGTACTTC.

The chain links TRBV5-6 to TRBJ2-3, with TRBD2 identical over 9 bases. Trimming took 2 bases from V and 4 from J; bases not matched to a gene: 8. The V gene's germline CDR1 is SGHDT and CDR2 YYEEEE. This CDR3 contains 16 residues. CDR3 coding DNA: TGTGCCAGCAGCTTCAATCCGGGACTAGCAGCAGATACGCAGTATTTT. Translation: CASSFNPGLAADTQYF.

The rearrangement links TRBV13 to TRBJ2-7; maybe TRBD2 (6 bases). Per the germline V gene, CDR1 is PRHDT and CDR2 is FYEKMQ (reference sequence). The CDR3 extends over 13 amino acids. Trimming shortened V by 8 bases and J by 6 bases, and 17 bases separated the two germline ends. The CDR3 sequence is CASRLNVGGEQYF. The CDR3 region has the DNA TGTGCCAGCCGCCTCAACGTGGGGGGCGAGCAGTACTTC.

This clone has only one observation. The V call is TRBV6-5, the J call TRBJ2-2; TRBD2 agrees at 10 bases. After removal of 7 bases from V and 5 bases from J, the junction contained 7 bases not matched to a gene. The germline gives CDR1 MNHEY, CDR2 SVGAGI. This CDR3 is 15 amino acids long. CDR3 protein: CASNLLAGDTGELFF. For the CDR3, the DNA is TGTGCCAGCAACCTCCTAGCGGGGGATACCGGGGAGCTGTTTTTT.

The chain joins TRBV6-5 to TRBJ1-5; TRBD1 agrees at 7 bases. Germline V gene sequence: CDR1 MNHEY, CDR2 SVGAGI. V was clipped by 6 bases and J by 4 bases; unmatched bases: 9. The CDR3 has 15 residues. This CDR3 reads CASRQGLGGNQPQHF. CDR3 DNA: TGTGCCAGCAGACAGGGGTTAGGAGGGAATCAGCCCCAGCATTTT.

The chain recombines TRBV7-9 with TRBJ2-5; tentative D call: TRBD1 (5 bases). There are 17 residues in the CDR3. V lost 1 base and J lost 1, with 16 bases in between. Per the germline V gene, CDR1 is SEHNR and CDR2 is FQNEAQ (reference sequence). CDR3: CASSLGQGLLRQETQYF. The CDR3 DNA reads as TGTGCCAGCAGCTTAGGTCAGGGTTTACTCCGCCAAGAGACCCAGTACTTC.

This chain links TRBV7-6 with TRBJ2-1; D not certain. This CDR3 has 11 residues. Trimming cost V 4 bases and J 7 bases, with 5 bases left between them. The germline V gene encodes CDR1 SGHVS and CDR2 FNYEAQ. The CDR3 nucleotides read TGTGCCAGCAGCTCGACAAATGAGCAGTTCTTC. It specifies CASSSTNEQFF.

V gene TRBV10-3 combines with J gene TRBJ2-3, with 10 bases aligning to TRBD2. V was pared by 8 bases and J by 1 base, with 9 bases of the junction left unmatched. Germline lookup yields CDR1 ENHRY and CDR2 SYGVKD. The CDR3 extends over 16 amino acids. The CDR3 DNA reads TGTGCCATCTCTAGGGGGGGGACTAGCGGCACAGATACGCAGTATTTT. This codes for CAISRGGTSGTDTQYF.

The chain joins TRBV7-3 to TRBJ2-1; D is possibly TRBD1 (6 bases). The CDR3 extends over 16 amino acids. The V end lost 5 bases, the J end lost 2 bases, and 16 bases lay between the germline ends. Germline V gene sequence: CDR1 SGHTA, CDR2 FQGTGA. CDR3 DNA: TGTGCCAGCAGCCCGACAGGTTTCTCGCCCTACAATGAGCAGTTCTTC. Encoded protein: CASSPTGFSPYNEQFF.

The chain combines TRBV27 with TRBJ2-7; D ambiguous. V lost 2 bases, J lost 0 bases, and 8 bases lay in between. CDR1 is MNHEY and CDR2 is SMNVEV in the germline V gene (reference sequence). The CDR3 contains 14 residues. In nucleotides, the CDR3 is TGTGCCAGCAGTTTAAACCAGGCCTCCTACGAGCAGTACTTC. Translation gives CASSLNQASYEQYF.

The chain employs TRBV7-2 and TRBJ2-6; possibly TRBD1 for D (6 bases). The CDR3 is made up of 15 amino acids. Trimming stripped 0 bases from V and 4 bases from J, with 7 bases between. Germline CDR1 SGHTA, CDR2 FQGNSA. CDR3 in DNA: TGTGCCAGCAGCTTAGCGGGGGCCGGGGCCAACGTCCTGACTTTC. Translation: CASSLAGAGANVLTF.

The chain recombines TRBV12-5 with TRBJ1-1; D perhaps matches TRBD1 (6 bases). CDR1 and CDR2 from the germline V gene are LGHNT and FRNRAP. The CDR3 sequence is 15 residues long. Trimming stripped 2 bases from V and 0 bases from J, with 10 bases between. For the CDR3, the DNA is TGTGCTAGTGGTTTGACCGACAGGCTGAACACTGAAGCTTTCTTT. Protein product: CASGLTDRLNTEAFF.

This chain joins TRBV9 and TRBJ2-7; no definite D call. The CDR3 runs to 14 residues. Germline V CDR1 and CDR2: SGDLS, YYNGEE. Trimming shortened V by 4 bases and J by 3 bases, and 14 bases separated the two germline ends. The CDR3 DNA follows: TGTGCCAGCAGCCCGACGGCACACAGCTACGAGCAGTACTTC. Its protein product is CASSPTAHSYEQYF.

This chain joins TRBV9 and TRBJ2-6, with D uncertain. The V gene's germline CDR1 is SGDLS and CDR2 YYNGEE. The CDR3 runs 17 residues. Deletions cut 4 bases from V and 0 bases from J, with 14 bases between. CDR3 DNA: TGTGCCAGCAGCTCACAAATACAACACTCTGGGGCCAACGTCCTGACTTTC. This codes for CASSSQIQHSGANVLTF.